These 22 T cell receptor beta chains share one sample of origin, sequenced in a study of a mutant IDH1 vaccine in newly diagnosed glioma. No antigen is known for these receptors. The time point was: week 11, during vaccination. Mutant IDH1 20-mer peptide, at 300 ug, made up each vaccine dose, with topical imiquimod. Here immunoSEQ multiplex PCR was the method, and the copy in TCRdb shows in-frame clones only, minus some. The table records about 21,000 clones, nearly 90% of them present only once. Sequencing used PBMCs, obtained from a glioma patient whose treatment included an IDH1 peptide vaccine. Source of these receptors: a woman aged 40 to 50 with glioma.

This clone occurred once. The rearrangement uses TRBV4-3 and TRBJ1-6; weak D call: TRBD1 (6 bases). Germline CDR1 and CDR2: LGHNA and YSLEER. CDR3 size: 14 residues. Trimming shortened V by 5 bases and J by 10 bases, and 15 bases separated the two germline ends. The chain's CDR3 is CASSNLGGRSPLHF. The CDR3 DNA sequence: TGCGCCAGCAGCAATCTAGGGGGAAGGTCACCCCTCCACTTT.

The chain has TRBV4-1 and TRBJ2-7; TRBD1 matches 8 bases. The CDR3 covers 14 residues. V lost 4 bases and J lost 5; bases outside the gene matches: 7. The germline CDR1 and CDR2 sequences are MGHRA and YSYEKL. CDR3 DNA sequence: TGCGCCAGCAGCCTCCGGGACAGGTCCGACGAGCAGTACTTC. This encodes CASSLRDRSDEQYF.

This sequence joins TRBV19 and TRBJ1-2, with unresolved D. The V end was cut by 0 bases, the J end by 8 bases, with 10 bases between. There are 13 residues in the CDR3. Per the germline V gene, CDR1 is LNHDA and CDR2 is SQIVND (reference sequence). In DNA, the CDR3 is TGTGCCAGTAGTATAGATGCGGTGTTCGGCTACACCTTC. This encodes CASSIDAVFGYTF. Together with reference TRBV19 and TRBJ1-2, the CDR3 gives the full variable domain: DGGITQSPKYLFRKEGQNVTLSCEQNLNHDAMYWYRQDPGQGLRLIYYSQIVNDFQKGDIAEGYSVSREKKESFPLTVTSAQKNPTAFYLCASSIDAVFGYTFGSGTRLTVV.

Regarding this clone: The junction shows a germline mismatch at one end, possibly a read error. The chain couples TRBV5-1 to TRBJ2-3; no reliable D call. The CDR3 has 14 amino acids. Germline-derived CDR1 and CDR2 are SGHRS and YFSETQ. In nucleotides, the CDR3 is TGCGCCAGCAGCTTGTTGACCAACACAGATACGCAGTGTTTT. Its translation is CASSLLTNTDTQCF.

The chain carries TRBV19 and TRBJ1-2, with D uncertain. Germline assignment: CDR1 LNHDA and CDR2 SQIVND (reference sequence). Between the trimmed V and J ends, which lost 3 bases and 4 bases, there was a span of 15 bases. This CDR3 comprises 15 residues. The CDR3 sequence: CASSMGVRAVYGYTF. The DNA for the CDR3 is TGTGCCAGTAGTATGGGTGTAAGGGCAGTCTATGGCTACACCTTC.

This chain joins TRBV5-6 and TRBJ2-3; a possible D gene is TRBD1 (6 bases). The V and J ends lost 4 bases and 1 base respectively, with 10 bases between them. CDR3 length equals 14 residues. CDR1 and CDR2 from the germline V gene are SGHDT and YYEEEE. The chain's CDR3 is CASSRRGRTDTQYF. The CDR3 nucleotides are TGTGCCAGCAGCCGCAGGGGCCGCACAGATACGCAGTATTTT.

The genes are TRBV9 and TRBJ2-1; the D gene is possibly TRBD1 (6 bases). CDR1 is SGDLS, CDR2 YYNGEE, per germline. The CDR3 runs 16 residues. Between the trimmed V and J ends, which lost 4 bases and 7 bases, there was a span of 21 bases. CDR3 nucleotides: TGTGCCAGCAGCTTCAGGACTGACCTACAGGGAAATGAGCAGTTCTTC. Residues: CASSFRTDLQGNEQFF.

The V and J genes are TRBV19 and TRBJ2-1, with 8 bases lining up with TRBD2. The CDR3 runs 16 residues. J lost 8 bases, V lost 4 bases, and 13 bases had no gene match. Looked up from germline, CDR1 is LNHDA and CDR2 is SQIVND (reference sequence). This CDR3 is CASSNPRPSGSDEQFF. The CDR3 DNA follows: TGTGCCAGTAGTAACCCCCGCCCTAGCGGGTCCGATGAGCAGTTCTTC.

The chain combines TRBV5-1 with TRBJ2-3; the D is unclear. This CDR3 comprises 11 residues. V was cut by 1 base and J by 7 bases, with 4 bases left in between. Per the germline V gene, CDR1 is SGHRS and CDR2 is YFSETQ. The CDR3 region has the DNA TGCGCCAGCAGCTTGCAAAATACGCAGTATTTT. Translated, it gives CASSLQNTQYF.

The CDR3 nucleotides read TGCGCCAGCAGCCAAGGCGGCAATCAGCCCCAGCATTTT. It translates to CASSQGGNQPQHF. The rearrangement joins TRBV4-1 to TRBJ1-5, with D unclear. From germline, CDR1 is MGHRA and CDR2 YSYEKL. The CDR3 loop spans 13 amino acids. Between the trimmed V and J ends, which lost 1 base and 2 bases, there was a span of 3 bases.

V and J are TRBV29-1 and TRBJ2-1; 7 nucleotides align to TRBD2. V lost 3 bases to trimming and J lost 9 bases; unmatched junction nucleotides: 8. The germline gives CDR1 SQVTM, CDR2 ANQGSEA. This CDR3 is 13 amino acids long. The CDR3, as DNA: TGCAGCGTTGATGGGGGGGGGATTGGTGAGCAGTTCTTC. Its protein is CSVDGGGIGEQFF.

This chain links TRBV7-2 with TRBJ2-2; D is unclear. Germline V gene sequence: CDR1 SGHTA, CDR2 FQGNSA. CDR3 length equals 12 residues. Trimming cost V 5 bases and J 3 bases, with 4 bases left between them. The CDR3 DNA follows: TGTGCCAGCAGCCGGGACACCGGGGAGCTGTTTTTT. This translates into CASSRDTGELFF.

The chain links TRBV6-5 to TRBJ1-6; no firm D call. Trimming took off 4 bases at V and 7 bases at J, with 17 bases between the two ends. Germline V lookup: CDR1 MNHEY, CDR2 SVGAGI. The CDR3 sequence is 16 residues long. CDR3 sequence reads: CASSWEGRTENSPLHF. DNA of the CDR3: TGTGCCAGCAGTTGGGAGGGAAGGACGGAAAATTCACCCCTCCACTTT.

The chain recombines TRBV19 with TRBJ1-2, with TRBD1 matching 10 bases. The CDR3 totals 17 residues. CDR1 is LNHDA and CDR2 is SQIVND in the germline V gene (reference sequence). Trimming cost V 4 bases and J 0 bases; bases outside gene matches: 8. For the CDR3, the DNA is TGTGCCAGTAGTACCGGGACAGGGGATCAAGCTAACTATGGCTACACCTTC. It encodes CASSTGTGDQANYGYTF.

This clone was seen a handful of times. The chain employs TRBV27 and TRBJ1-1, with D perhaps TRBD1 (6 bases). CDR1 is MNHEY, CDR2 SMNVEV, per germline (reference sequence). CDR3 length: 14 amino acids. V dropped 9 bases and J dropped 7 bases, with 21 bases sitting between them. Written as DNA, the CDR3 is TGTGCCAGTAGAGGAAACAGGGTACTGGGTGAAGCTTTCTTT. Translated: CASRGNRVLGEAFF.

The chain recombines TRBV30 with TRBJ1-2; no definite D call. V was cut by 1 base and J by 8 bases, with 14 bases left in between. The germline V gene encodes CDR1 GTSNPN and CDR2 SVGIG (reference sequence). This CDR3 has 13 amino acids. As DNA, the CDR3 is TGTGCCTGGAGTGAGGCAGCCACCGGGGGCTACACCTTC. It encodes CAWSEAATGGYTF.

The chain employs TRBV6-6 and TRBJ1-1, with 7 positions matching TRBD1. This CDR3 has 15 amino acids. With V trimmed by 8 bases and J by 1 base, 10 bases remained unmatched. Germline V CDR1 and CDR2: MNHNY, SVGAGI (reference sequence). In DNA form, the CDR3 reads TGTGCCAGCTGCCGGGACAGAGGGCGGAACACTGAAGCTTTCTTT. The encoded protein is CASCRDRGRNTEAFF.

The chain recombines TRBV14 with TRBJ2-1, with D possibly called TRBD1 or TRBD2 (6 bases each). The germline V gene encodes CDR1 SGHDN and CDR2 FVKESK. V lost 0 bases and J 4 bases, leaving 13 bases between the germline ends. This CDR3 has 16 residues. The CDR3 reads CASSQEGGTRYNEQFF. The CDR3 region has the DNA TGTGCCAGCAGCCAAGAAGGGGGGACCCGGTACAATGAGCAGTTCTTC. Full variable domain (outside the CDR3, taken from reference TRBV14 and TRBJ2-1): EAGVTQFPSHSVIEKGQTVTLRCDPISGHDNLYWYRRVMGKEIKFLLHFVKESKQDESGMPNNRFLAERTGGTYSTLKVQPAELEDSGVYFCASSQEGGTRYNEQFFGPGTRLTVL.

J is TRBJ1-1 and V is TRBV30; 11 bases align to TRBD1. From germline, CDR1 is GTSNPN and CDR2 SVGIG (reference sequence). CDR3 length equals 16 residues. Germline trimming cut 2 bases from V and 0 bases from J; bases unmatched to any gene: 5. CDR3 sequence (DNA): TGTGCCTGGAGTAAGGACAGGGGGCCTCTGAACACTGAAGCTTTCTTT. Protein: CAWSKDRGPLNTEAFF.

The chain links TRBV6-1 to TRBJ1-1, with 7 bases that match TRBD1. Losses at the gene ends were 7 bases for V and 7 bases for J; bases not matched to a gene: 9. Germline V lookup: CDR1 MNHNS, CDR2 SASEGT. This CDR3 has 13 amino acids. CDR3 bases: TGTGCCAGCACTATTGGACAGGCGAGTGAAGCTTTCTTT. Residues: CASTIGQASEAFF.

The sample holds one count of this clone. CDR3 DNA sequence: TGTGCCAGCAGCTTAGCTCACGGCTCCTACGAGCAGTACTTC. Translation: CASSLAHGSYEQYF. The chain is built from TRBV7-3 and TRBJ2-7, with D unclear. This CDR3 has 14 residues. Germline V gives CDR1 SGHTA, CDR2 FQGTGA. V was pared by 2 bases and J by 0 bases, with 8 bases between.

V and J are TRBV30 and TRBJ1-5; D is unclear. Trimming shortened V by 2 bases and J by 0 bases, and 11 bases separated the two germline ends. Germline CDR1 is GTSNPN and CDR2 is SVGIG (reference sequence). The CDR3 spans 15 residues. CDR3 coding DNA: TGTGCCTGGAGTTCTGCAGGTTATAGCAATCAGCCCCAGCATTTT. Its translation is CAWSSAGYSNQPQHF.